This T cell receptor (beta chain) was retrieved from a study of blood T cell repertoires in COVID-19. For the study at large: PBMCs, B-cell-depleted T cells, or T cells provided the cDNA or gDNA that made up the material.

The CDR3 has 14 amino acids. The germline CDR1 and CDR2 sequences are LNHDA and SQIVND (reference sequence). Trimming pared 5 bases from V and 3 bases from J, leaving 11 bases between. TCRdb's copy holds only in-frame clones and misses some; the assay was immunoSEQ multiplex PCR. The profile covers under 170,000 clones, with roughly 87% appearing a single time and over 3.5% taken by the ten largest. This chain joins TRBV19 and TRBJ1-5; D is possibly TRBD1 (6 bases). This receptor was obtained from a woman aged 55-69 years with active or convalescent COVID-19. Sequencing used peripheral blood. CDR3 amino acids: CASSAGQHNQPQHF. CDR3 DNA sequence: TGTGCCAGTAGTGCTGGACAGCACAATCAGCCCCAGCATTTT.